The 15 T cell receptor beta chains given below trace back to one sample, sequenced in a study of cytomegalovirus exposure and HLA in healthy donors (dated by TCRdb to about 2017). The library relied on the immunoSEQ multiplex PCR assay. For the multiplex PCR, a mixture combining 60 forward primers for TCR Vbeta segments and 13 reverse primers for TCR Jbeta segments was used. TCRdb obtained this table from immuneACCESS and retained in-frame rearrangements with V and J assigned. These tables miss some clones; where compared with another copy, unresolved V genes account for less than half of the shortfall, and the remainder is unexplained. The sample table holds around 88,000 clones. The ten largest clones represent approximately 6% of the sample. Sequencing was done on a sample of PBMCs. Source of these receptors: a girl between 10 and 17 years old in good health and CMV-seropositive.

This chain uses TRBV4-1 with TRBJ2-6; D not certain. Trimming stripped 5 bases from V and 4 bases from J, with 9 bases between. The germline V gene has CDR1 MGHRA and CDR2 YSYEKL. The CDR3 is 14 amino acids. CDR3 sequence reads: CASSSSPGANVLTF. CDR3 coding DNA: TGCGCCAGCAGCTCCTCTCCGGGGGCCAACGTCCTGACTTTC.

CDR3 coding DNA: TGCGCCAGCAGCTTGCACCCAATCGACAGGGGGTCTGGAAACACCATATATTTT. This codes for CASSLHPIDRGSGNTIYF. The chain employs TRBV5-1 and TRBJ1-3; 9 nucleotides match TRBD1. The J segment lost 1 base and the V segment lost 1 base, leaving 9 bases of the junction unmatched. The CDR3 extends over 18 amino acids. Germline V CDR1 and CDR2: SGHRS, YFSETQ.

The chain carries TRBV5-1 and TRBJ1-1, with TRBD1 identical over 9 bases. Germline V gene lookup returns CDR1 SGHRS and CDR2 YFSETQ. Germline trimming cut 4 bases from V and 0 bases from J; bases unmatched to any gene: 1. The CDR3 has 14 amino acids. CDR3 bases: TGCGCCAGCAGCGGGACAGGGTTGAACACTGAAGCTTTCTTT. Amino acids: CASSGTGLNTEAFF.

The CDR3 nucleotides are TGTGCCAGCAGCCAAGTGAAGATGAGTATTGAGAATGAGCAGTTCTTC. It translates to CASSQVKMSIENEQFF. The chain combines TRBV14 with TRBJ2-1; D not certain. V gave up 1 base and J gave up 7 bases, with 17 bases separating them. Germline-derived CDR1 and CDR2 are SGHDN and FVKESK. The CDR3 sequence is 16 residues long.

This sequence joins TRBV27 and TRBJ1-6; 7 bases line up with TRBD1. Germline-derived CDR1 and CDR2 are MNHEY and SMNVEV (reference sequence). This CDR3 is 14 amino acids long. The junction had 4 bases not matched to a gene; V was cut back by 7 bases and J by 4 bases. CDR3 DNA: TGTGCCAGCAAGACAGGGTGGTATAATTCACCCCTCCACTTT. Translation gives CASKTGWYNSPLHF.

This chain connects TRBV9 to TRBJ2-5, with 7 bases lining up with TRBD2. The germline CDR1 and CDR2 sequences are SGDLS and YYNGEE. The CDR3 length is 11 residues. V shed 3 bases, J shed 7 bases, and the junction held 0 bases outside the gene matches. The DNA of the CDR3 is TGTGCCAGCAGCGGCGGGAGGACCCAGTACTTC. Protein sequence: CASSGGRTQYF.

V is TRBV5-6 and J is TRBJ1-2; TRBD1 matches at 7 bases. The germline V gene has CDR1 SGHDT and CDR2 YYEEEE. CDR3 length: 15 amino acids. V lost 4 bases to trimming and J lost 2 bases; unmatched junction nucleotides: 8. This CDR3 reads CASSRTGIANYGYTF. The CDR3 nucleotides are TGTGCCAGCAGCCGGACAGGCATAGCGAACTATGGCTACACCTTC.

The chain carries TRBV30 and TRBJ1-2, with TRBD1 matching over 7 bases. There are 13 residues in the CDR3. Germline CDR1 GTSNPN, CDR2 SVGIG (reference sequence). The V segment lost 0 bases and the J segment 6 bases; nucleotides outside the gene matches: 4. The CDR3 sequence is CAWSVGTADGYTF. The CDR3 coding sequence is TGTGCCTGGAGTGTAGGGACAGCGGATGGCTACACCTTC.

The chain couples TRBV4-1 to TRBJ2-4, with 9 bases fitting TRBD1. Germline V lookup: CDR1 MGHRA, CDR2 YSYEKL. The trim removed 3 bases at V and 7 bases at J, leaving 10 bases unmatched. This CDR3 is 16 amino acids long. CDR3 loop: CASSQGQGRTVNIQYF. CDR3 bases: TGCGCCAGCAGCCAGGGACAGGGAAGGACAGTGAACATTCAGTACTTC.

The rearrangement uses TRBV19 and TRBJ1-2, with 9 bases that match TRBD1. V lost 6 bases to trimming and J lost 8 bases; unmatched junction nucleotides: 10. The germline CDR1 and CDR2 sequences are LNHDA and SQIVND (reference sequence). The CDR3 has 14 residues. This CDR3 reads CASRPGQGVRGYTF. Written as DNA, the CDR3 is TGTGCCAGTAGGCCGGGACAGGGAGTTAGAGGCTACACCTTC.

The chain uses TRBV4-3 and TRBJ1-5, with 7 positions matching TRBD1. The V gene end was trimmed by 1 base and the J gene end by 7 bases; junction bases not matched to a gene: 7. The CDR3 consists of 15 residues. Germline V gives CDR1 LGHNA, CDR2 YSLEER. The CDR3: CASSQATGDAQPQHF. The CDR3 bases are TGCGCCAGCAGCCAAGCTACAGGGGATGCGCAGCCCCAGCATTTT.

CDR3 DNA: TGTGCCAGCAGCGATCTTGGGAGCGAGCCTTACAATGAGCAGTTCTTC. It encodes CASSDLGSEPYNEQFF. V gene TRBV7-9 combines with J gene TRBJ2-1; D possibly corresponds to TRBD2 (5 bases). The CDR3 has 16 residues. Germline V gene lookup returns CDR1 SEHNR and CDR2 FQNEAQ (reference sequence). V was cut by 5 bases and J by 4 bases, with 18 bases left in between.

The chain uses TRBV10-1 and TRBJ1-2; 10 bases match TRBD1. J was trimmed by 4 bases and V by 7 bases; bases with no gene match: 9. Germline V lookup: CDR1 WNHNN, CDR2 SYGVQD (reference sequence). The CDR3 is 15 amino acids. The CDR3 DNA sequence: TGCGCCAGCATCCCCCGGGGACAGGGGACCTATGGCTACACCTTC. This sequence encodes CASIPRGQGTYGYTF.

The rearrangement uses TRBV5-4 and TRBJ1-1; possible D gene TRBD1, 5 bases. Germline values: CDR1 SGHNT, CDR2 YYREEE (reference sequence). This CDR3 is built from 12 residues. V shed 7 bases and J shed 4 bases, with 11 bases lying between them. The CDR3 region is CASAGMATEAFF. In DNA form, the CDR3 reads TGTGCCAGCGCAGGGATGGCCACTGAAGCTTTCTTT. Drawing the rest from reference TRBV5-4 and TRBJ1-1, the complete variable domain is ETGVTQSPTHLIKTRGQQVTLRCSSQSGHNTVSWYQQALGQGPQFIFQYYREEENGRGNFPPRFSGLQFPNYSSELNVNALELDDSALYLCASAGMATEAFFGQGTRLTVV.

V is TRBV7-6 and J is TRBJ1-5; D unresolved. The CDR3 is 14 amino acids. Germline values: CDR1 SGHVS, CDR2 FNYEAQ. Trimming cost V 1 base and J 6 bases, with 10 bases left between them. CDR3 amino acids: CASSLVATGQPQHF. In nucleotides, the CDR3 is TGTGCCAGCAGCTTAGTTGCGACGGGTCAGCCCCAGCATTTT.